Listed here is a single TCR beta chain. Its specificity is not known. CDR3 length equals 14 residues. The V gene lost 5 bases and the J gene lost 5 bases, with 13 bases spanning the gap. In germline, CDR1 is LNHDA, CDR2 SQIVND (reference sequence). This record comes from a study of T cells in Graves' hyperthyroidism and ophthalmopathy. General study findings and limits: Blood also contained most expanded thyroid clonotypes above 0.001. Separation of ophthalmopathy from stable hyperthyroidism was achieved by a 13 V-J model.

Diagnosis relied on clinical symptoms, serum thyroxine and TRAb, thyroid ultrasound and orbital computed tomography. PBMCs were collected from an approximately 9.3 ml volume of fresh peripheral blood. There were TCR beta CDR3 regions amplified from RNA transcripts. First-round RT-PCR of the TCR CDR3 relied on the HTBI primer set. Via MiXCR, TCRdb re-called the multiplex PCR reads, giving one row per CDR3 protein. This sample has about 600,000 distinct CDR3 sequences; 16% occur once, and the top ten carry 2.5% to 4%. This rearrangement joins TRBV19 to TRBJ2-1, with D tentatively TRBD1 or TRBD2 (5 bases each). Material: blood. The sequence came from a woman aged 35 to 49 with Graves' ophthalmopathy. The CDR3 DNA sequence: TGTGCCAGTAGTCTAACCGGGACGGACAATGAGCAGTTCTTC. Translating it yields CASSLTGTDNEQFF.